Each of the 30 T cell receptor beta chains below was sequenced from the same sample in a study of cytomegalovirus exposure and HLA in healthy donors (dated by TCRdb to 2015 to 2018). Libraries were made using the immunoSEQ multiplex PCR assay. TCRdb provides this immuneACCESS table in a form limited to in-frame rearrangements. Some clones are lacking; in checked studies, under half of them reflect an unresolved V gene, and why the rest are absent is not known. A total of around 190,000 clones appear in this sample, 85% of them only once. Around a sixth of the sample comes from the top ten. The specimen sequenced was PBMCs. These receptors were collected from a man younger than 35 in good health and CMV-seropositive.

J is TRBJ1-1 and V is TRBV6-7; 8 bases align to TRBD1. TRBV6-7 is marked as an open reading frame, function uncertain. V shed 2 bases, J shed 7 bases, and the junction held 3 bases outside the gene matches. The CDR3 extends over 13 amino acids. The CDR3 region is CASSYLRGLEAFF. The CDR3 nucleotides are TGTGCCAGCAGTTACCTCAGGGGGCTTGAAGCTTTCTTT.

The V and J genes are TRBV7-2 and TRBJ1-5, with TRBD1 matching over 12 bases. Germline assignment: CDR1 SGHTA and CDR2 FQGNSA. Losses at the gene ends were 1 base for V and 7 bases for J; bases not matched to a gene: 2. This CDR3 is 15 amino acids long. CDR3: CASSLVGTGGQPQHF. The CDR3 DNA reads as TGTGCCAGCAGCTTAGTAGGGACAGGGGGCCAGCCCCAGCATTTT.

V usage is TRBV29-1 and J usage is TRBJ2-7; 10 bases line up with TRBD2. Losses at the gene ends were 5 bases for V and 7 bases for J; bases not matched to a gene: 5. Germline V lookup: CDR1 SQVTM, CDR2 ANQGSEA. There are 12 residues in the CDR3. Here the CDR3 DNA reads TGCAGCGTTTCTAGCGGGAGACAAGAGCAGTACTTC. Its translation is CSVSSGRQEQYF.

As to this clone: This sample also contains other DNA sequences that code for the same CDR3. The chain combines TRBV5-1 with TRBJ1-1; D unresolved. Per the germline V gene, CDR1 is SGHRS and CDR2 is YFSETQ. The CDR3 is 13 residues long. V was clipped by 4 bases and J by 0 bases, with 7 bases between them. CDR3 sequence reads: CASSPTMNTEAFF. The CDR3, as DNA: TGCGCCAGCAGCCCCACAATGAACACTGAAGCTTTCTTT.

The chain couples TRBV9 to TRBJ1-2; possibly TRBD1 for D (5 bases). The CDR3 totals 13 residues. V lost 5 bases and J 1 base, leaving 9 bases between the germline ends. From germline, CDR1 is SGDLS and CDR2 YYNGEE. The CDR3 loop reads CASRSTVNYGYTF. The CDR3 DNA follows: TGTGCCAGCAGGTCGACAGTTAACTATGGCTACACCTTC.

The chain carries TRBV7-2 and TRBJ1-2; 7 nucleotides agree with TRBD1. With V trimmed by 5 bases and J by 8 bases, 17 bases remained unmatched. Looked up from germline, CDR1 is SGHTA and CDR2 is FQGNSA. This CDR3 contains 16 residues. The CDR3 sequence: CASSPRGVGQTQGYTF. The CDR3 DNA is TGTGCCAGCAGCCCAAGGGGTGTGGGACAGACTCAGGGCTACACCTTC.

This rearrangement joins TRBV12-5 to TRBJ2-7, with 11 bases that match TRBD1. Germline V CDR1 and CDR2: LGHNT, FRNRAP. The CDR3 consists of 17 residues. Trimming removed 0 bases from V and 6 bases from J; junction bases left unmatched: 10. CDR3 bases: TGTGCTAGTGGTTTGGTACTAACCGGGACAGGGGGAGGCGAGCAGTACTTC. Protein: CASGLVLTGTGGGEQYF.

CDR3 sequence reads: CASREGGKGVFGYTF. In DNA, the CDR3 is TGTGCCAGCAGAGAGGGCGGAAAGGGGGTTTTTGGCTACACCTTC. The chain is built from TRBV28 and TRBJ1-2; a weak D match, TRBD1 (6 bases). Trimming removed 6 bases at V and 7 bases at J, with 21 bases between. The germline CDR1 and CDR2 sequences are MDHEN and SYDVKM. There are 15 residues in the CDR3.

The CDR3 region is CATSSDRANEQFF. The CDR3 DNA sequence: TGTGCCACCAGCTCAGACAGAGCCAATGAGCAGTTCTTC. The chain carries TRBV15 and TRBJ2-1; D may be TRBD1 (5 bases). From germline, CDR1 is LNHNV and CDR2 YYDKDF (reference sequence). With 5 bases removed from V and 6 bases from J, the gap between germline ends came to 11 bases. The CDR3 sequence is 13 residues long.

V gene TRBV28 combines with J gene TRBJ2-5; the match to TRBD2 covers 7 bases. CDR3 length: 15 residues. V lost 6 bases and J lost 5; bases outside the gene matches: 12. In germline, CDR1 is MDHEN, CDR2 SYDVKM. CDR3 residues: CASSTISGAPETQYF. The CDR3 DNA follows: TGTGCCAGCAGCACCATAAGCGGGGCACCGGAGACCCAGTACTTC.

The rearrangement joins TRBV6-5 to TRBJ2-7, with D possibly matching TRBD2 (6 bases). The CDR3 length is 14 residues. CDR1 and CDR2 (germline): MNHEY, SVGAGI. Trimming cost V 5 bases and J 0 bases, with 11 bases left between them. CDR3 sequence (DNA): TGTGCCAGCAGTCCCTACGGGAGCTCCTACGAGCAGTACTTC. Translating gives CASSPYGSSYEQYF.

This chain uses TRBV27 with TRBJ2-2, with a tentative D call TRBD2 (6 bases). Trimming left V 3 bases short and J 9 bases short, with 14 bases between. Looked up from germline, CDR1 is MNHEY and CDR2 is SMNVEV (reference sequence). This CDR3 comprises 14 residues. In DNA, the CDR3 is TGTGCCAGCAGTTTTGTGTGGGGGGACTGGGAGCTGTTTTTT. As protein: CASSFVWGDWELFF.

The chain has TRBV27 and TRBJ2-7, with TRBD2 identical over 13 bases. Germline V CDR1 and CDR2: MNHEY, SMNVEV (reference sequence). V lost 3 bases and J lost 2; bases outside the gene matches: 7. The CDR3 covers 17 residues. The CDR3 region is CASSFGLAGEGAYEQYF. The CDR3 region has the DNA TGTGCCAGCAGTTTCGGACTAGCGGGAGAGGGGGCCTACGAGCAGTACTTC.

This clone was picked up one time. The chain has TRBV6-5 and TRBJ1-2, with no clear D. This CDR3 comprises 14 residues. V dropped 0 bases and J dropped 8 bases, with 13 bases sitting between them. Germline assignment: CDR1 MNHEY and CDR2 SVGAGI. The CDR3 loop is CASSYSIGDKGYTF. The CDR3, as DNA: TGTGCCAGCAGTTACTCGATCGGGGATAAAGGCTACACCTTC.

The V call is TRBV6-1, the J call TRBJ2-3, with 7 positions matching TRBD2. The CDR3 sequence is 15 residues long. CDR1 MNHNS and CDR2 SASEGT come from the germline V gene. Trimming removed 7 bases from V and 5 bases from J; junction bases left unmatched: 12. CDR3 sequence reads: CASKEVSGIQDTQYF. The CDR3 bases are TGTGCCAGCAAAGAGGTCAGCGGGATACAAGATACGCAGTATTTT.

The genes are TRBV7-2 and TRBJ2-7; TRBD2 might be the D (6 bases). Germline V lookup: CDR1 SGHTA, CDR2 FQGNSA. V was cut by 4 bases and J by 0 bases, with 13 bases left in between. The CDR3 loop spans 15 amino acids. The CDR3 sequence: CASSYSGGFSYEQYF. CDR3 coding DNA: TGTGCCAGCAGCTATTCCGGAGGGTTCTCCTACGAGCAGTACTTC.

This chain connects TRBV5-1 to TRBJ2-7, with 10 nucleotides matching TRBD2. The CDR3 runs to 15 residues. Germline lookup yields CDR1 SGHRS and CDR2 YFSETQ. The V gene end was trimmed by 3 bases and the J gene end by 6 bases; junction bases not matched to a gene: 9. The CDR3 sequence: CASSSTLAGVGEQYF. CDR3 coding DNA: TGCGCCAGCAGCTCCACCCTAGCGGGGGTTGGCGAGCAGTACTTC.

V gene TRBV6-1 combines with J gene TRBJ2-7, with D possibly TRBD2 on 6 matching bases. This CDR3 contains 13 residues. Trimming cost V 5 bases and J 3 bases, with 11 bases left between them. Germline CDR1 is MNHNS and CDR2 is SASEGT. CDR3 nucleotide sequence: TGTGCCAGCAGTACCCGCGGGATCTACGAGCAGTACTTC. Its protein product is CASSTRGIYEQYF.

The CDR3 DNA follows: TGTGCCAGCAGCCCAGGACGGCAGGGATTCAATGAGCAGTTCTTC. Amino acid sequence: CASSPGRQGFNEQFF. The chain recombines TRBV13 with TRBJ2-1; perhaps TRBD1 as D (5 bases). V dropped 5 bases and J dropped 6 bases, with 17 bases sitting between them. The germline CDR1 and CDR2 sequences are PRHDT and FYEKMQ (reference sequence). CDR3 size: 15 residues.

The rearrangement links TRBV19 to TRBJ1-3; 9 bases agree with TRBD1. V gave up 4 bases and J gave up 5 bases; unmatched junction bases: 15. Germline-derived CDR1 and CDR2 are LNHDA and SQIVND (reference sequence). The CDR3 is made up of 18 amino acids. CDR3: CASSTPYLTGGIRNTIYF. The DNA of the CDR3 is TGTGCCAGTAGTACCCCTTATCTTACAGGGGGCATAAGAAACACCATATATTTT.

This clone was found once. This chain joins TRBV30 and TRBJ1-5, with a tentative D call TRBD1 (6 bases). Germline CDR1 is GTSNPN and CDR2 is SVGIG (reference sequence). The CDR3 covers 13 residues. Trimming cost V 2 bases and J 5 bases, with 10 bases left between them. The CDR3 region is CAWSPDSYQPQHF. The CDR3 DNA is TGTGCCTGGAGTCCGGACAGTTATCAGCCCCAGCATTTT.

The rearrangement uses TRBV5-1 and TRBJ1-4; possible D gene TRBD1, 6 bases. The CDR3 runs 14 residues. Germline V gene sequence: CDR1 SGHRS, CDR2 YFSETQ. Trimming removed 4 bases at V and 2 bases at J, with 9 bases between. The CDR3: CASSTDRTNEKLFF. CDR3 coding DNA: TGCGCCAGCAGCACCGACAGGACTAATGAAAAACTGTTTTTT.

V gene TRBV5-4 combines with J gene TRBJ1-1, with 7 bases identical to TRBD1. V dropped 4 bases and J dropped 1; count of bases not matched to a gene: 7. Germline lookup yields CDR1 SGHNT and CDR2 YYREEE (reference sequence). The CDR3 runs 15 residues. The CDR3 loop reads CASSNKGQQNTEAFF. In DNA, the CDR3 is TGTGCCAGCAGCAATAAGGGACAGCAGAACACTGAAGCTTTCTTT.

This chain connects TRBV11-2 to TRBJ2-3; D may be TRBD1 (5 bases). Germline assignment: CDR1 SGHAT and CDR2 FQNNGV. Trimming took off 7 bases at V and 0 bases at J, with 14 bases between the two ends. This CDR3 is 15 amino acids long. CDR3 bases: TGTGCCAGCAACCGTGGGGCTCTTAGCACAGATACGCAGTATTTT. It translates to CASNRGALSTDTQYF.

This clone was seen once. The chain couples TRBV4-1 to TRBJ2-7, with TRBD1 identical over 11 bases. V shed 4 bases, J shed 3 bases, and the junction held 5 bases outside the gene matches. The length of the CDR3 is 15 residues. The germline V gene has CDR1 MGHRA and CDR2 YSYEKL. This CDR3 reads CASSPGTGGYYEQYF. The CDR3 bases are TGCGCCAGCAGCCCAGGGACAGGGGGTTACTACGAGCAGTACTTC.

CDR3 in amino acids: CASSTGQSSYEQYF. DNA for the CDR3: TGCGCCAGCAGTACGGGACAGAGCTCCTACGAGCAGTACTTC. This chain joins TRBV10-2 and TRBJ2-7; 7 bases are shared with TRBD1. The germline V gene encodes CDR1 WSHSY and CDR2 SAAADI. The CDR3 length is 14 residues. J gave up 0 bases and V 5 bases, and 4 bases lay outside the gene matches.

The chain joins TRBV7-7 to TRBJ2-7; D is ambiguous. CDR1 and CDR2 from the germline V gene are SSHAT and FNYEAQ (reference sequence). V lost 1 base and J lost 1, with 11 bases in between. CDR3 length: 15 amino acids. The CDR3 is CASSLEPGRSYEQYF. DNA for the CDR3: TGTGCCAGCAGCTTAGAGCCAGGAAGATCCTACGAGCAGTACTTC.

The chain employs TRBV7-3 and TRBJ2-1, with D possibly being TRBD2 (5 bases). Germline V gene lookup returns CDR1 SGHTA and CDR2 FQGTGA. The CDR3 runs to 15 residues. V gave up 1 base and J gave up 0 bases, with 7 bases separating them. The DNA of the CDR3 is TGTGCCAGCAGCTTAAATGACTACTCCTACAATGAGCAGTTCTTC. Translated, it gives CASSLNDYSYNEQFF. The whole variable domain, filled in from reference TRBV7-3 and TRBJ2-1, reads GAGVSQTPSNKVTEKGKYVELRCDPISGHTALYWYRQSLGQGPEFLIYFQGTGAADDSGLPNDRFFAVRPEGSVSTLKIQRTERGDSAVYLCASSLNDYSYNEQFFGPGTRLTVL.

This CDR3 is CASRPYRQGRTGELFF. In DNA form, the CDR3 reads TGTGCCAGCAGACCTTACCGACAGGGGCGAACCGGGGAGCTGTTTTTT. The rearrangement joins TRBV28 to TRBJ2-2, with 8 positions matching TRBD1. The trim removed 6 bases at V and 5 bases at J, leaving 11 bases unmatched. The CDR3 covers 16 residues. Germline assignment: CDR1 MDHEN and CDR2 SYDVKM.

The V gene is TRBV6-5, the J gene TRBJ2-7; 9 nucleotides agree with TRBD1. After removal of 6 bases from V and 3 bases from J, the junction contained 9 bases not matched to a gene. Germline V lookup: CDR1 MNHEY, CDR2 SVGAGI. CDR3 length: 15 residues. CDR3 in amino acids: CASRTGTGSFYEQYF. CDR3 in DNA: TGTGCCAGCAGAACCGGGACAGGGAGCTTCTACGAGCAGTACTTC.